Shown below are 4 T cell receptor beta chains from a single sample sequenced in a study of low-dose radiotherapy and immunotherapy resistance in tumors. Priming of first-strand cDNA relied on TRAV- and TRBV-specific primers (covering alpha and beta chains). With a V-primer adapter and a constant-region primer, TCRs were amplified for approximately 19 PCR cycles. TCRdb recomputed calls from the reads with MiXCR, one row per CDR3 protein. The sample holds roughly 100,000 distinct CDR3 sequences, less than 25% seen once. Time point meaning: after trial treatment. This sample's treatment: LDRT plus nivolumab, ipilimumab, low-dose cyclophosphamide and aspirin (RACIN trial). The sample was PBMCs, taken after low-dose radiotherapy plus immunotherapy. The origin of the receptors is a male donor with prostate cancer.

Ten or more counts support this clonotype. This sequence joins TRBV2 and TRBJ2-7, with 8 nucleotides matching TRBD1. The length of the CDR3 is 14 residues. Germline V gives CDR1 SNHLY, CDR2 FYNNEI. Germline trimming cut 5 bases from V and 3 bases from J; bases unmatched to any gene: 6. In DNA, the CDR3 is TGTGCCAGCAGTCCTGACAGGGGATACTACGAGCAGTACTTC. It encodes CASSPDRGYYEQYF.

This clonotype was counted ten times or more. V and J are TRBV12-3 or TRBV12-4 and TRBJ1-1; 9 bases align to TRBD1. V gave up 4 bases and J gave up 6 bases; unmatched junction bases: 12. This CDR3 region has 16 residues. In DNA, the CDR3 is TGTGCCAGCAGTTCTCGGGAAACAGGGGGCATCGCTGAAGCTTTCTTT. Translated, it gives CASSSRETGGIAEAFF.

This clonotype was counted at least ten times. The gene calls are TRBV6-5 and TRBJ2-5, with D unresolved. The germline V gene encodes CDR1 MNHEY and CDR2 SVGAGI. The length of the CDR3 is 15 residues. The germline V and J ends were trimmed by 0 bases and 2 bases, with 10 bases remaining between them. DNA of the CDR3: TGTGCCAGCAGTTACTCATCCACCATGCAAGAGACCCAGTACTTC. It translates to CASSYSSTMQETQYF.

This clonotype appeared a few times. The chain links TRBV2 to TRBJ1-1; no definite D call. Germline-derived CDR1 and CDR2 are SNHLY and FYNNEI. CDR3 size: 12 residues. The germline V and J ends were trimmed by 7 bases and 5 bases, with 11 bases remaining between them. CDR3 DNA sequence: TGTGCCAGCAACGGGCGGAATACTGAAGCTTTCTTT. Translated, it gives CASNGRNTEAFF.